These 10 T cell receptor beta chains share one sample of origin, sequenced in a study of T cell repertoires in cytomegalovirus infection. No antigen has been identified for these receptors. Each CDR3 protein is one row after TCRdb ran MiXCR on the reads. Among around 800,000 distinct CDR3 sequences listed, about 30% were seen once. The input for sequencing was cultured CD8+ T cells from PBMCs, taken from culture after CMV antigen stimulation. The receptors derive from a human donor in good health (CMV status not recorded). Some clones in this sample may be carry-over from other donors' samples.

V gene TRBV10-3 combines with J gene TRBJ1-4; a possible D gene is TRBD1 (6 bases). Trimming left V 3 bases short and J 8 bases short, with 16 bases between. The CDR3 totals 15 residues. Germline-derived CDR1 and CDR2 are ENHRY and SYGVKD. Here the CDR3 DNA reads TGTGCCATCAGTGAACACCCCGGACAGCCCGAAAAACTGTTTTTT. It specifies CAISEHPGQPEKLFF.

Of note for this clonotype: A much larger clonotype is one base distant, so this may be a read error. Lacking the conserved final phenylalanine or tryptophan, this CDR3 likely reflects a read error. V gene TRBV7-2 combines with J gene TRBJ1-4; D is unclear. CDR3 length: 13 amino acids. Germline values: CDR1 SGHTA, CDR2 FQGNSA. Deletions cut 5 bases from V and 8 bases from J, with 12 bases between. The CDR3 reads CASSAEGWEKLFS. CDR3 coding DNA: TGTGCCAGCAGCGCCGAGGGATGGGAAAAACTGTTTTCT.

The V gene is TRBV7-6, the J gene TRBJ2-3; 8 nucleotides align to TRBD2. The CDR3 contains 18 residues. J gave up 2 bases and V 3 bases, and 13 bases lay outside the gene matches. CDR1 and CDR2 (germline): SGHVS, FNYEAQ. DNA of the CDR3: TGTGCCAGCAGCTTTACTTGGTCGCGGGGGGCGACCACAGATACGCAGTATTTT. Translation: CASSFTWSRGATTDTQYF.

This clonotype was observed a handful of times. J is TRBJ2-3 and V is TRBV12-3 or TRBV12-4; D unresolved. This CDR3 has 13 amino acids. Trimming took 6 bases from V and 2 from J, leaving 9 bases between them. CDR3 sequence (DNA): TGTGCCAGCAGACGGAGAAACACAGATACGCAGTATTTT. It is translated as CASRRRNTDTQYF.

This rearrangement joins TRBV12-3 or TRBV12-4 to TRBJ2-3, with D hard to call. V was pared by 7 bases and J by 5 bases, with 10 bases between. The CDR3 spans 12 residues. The CDR3, as DNA: TGTGCCAGCACCTTTTGGGGAGATACGCAGTATTTT. As protein: CASTFWGDTQYF.

This clonotype has more than one count but fewer than ten. The chain links TRBV28 to TRBJ2-1; a possible D gene is TRBD2 (6 bases). The V and J ends lost 5 bases and 10 bases respectively, with 12 bases between them. There are 12 residues in the CDR3. Germline CDR1 is MDHEN and CDR2 is SYDVKM. For the CDR3, the DNA is TGTGCCAGCAGTCACCCACTAGCAGAGCAGTTCTTC. It encodes CASSHPLAEQFF.

The rearrangement joins TRBV14 to TRBJ2-2; D not resolved. V lost 4 bases and J 3 bases, leaving 9 bases between the germline ends. Germline CDR1 reads SGHDN; CDR2 reads FVKESK. This CDR3 spans 14 amino acids. This CDR3 reads CASSPHRYTGELFF. The CDR3, as DNA: TGTGCCAGCAGCCCCCACAGATACACCGGGGAGCTGTTTTTT.

This clonotype was recorded at least ten times. The chain carries TRBV12-3 or TRBV12-4 and TRBJ1-1; possibly TRBD1 for D (5 bases). V was pared by 5 bases and J by 3 bases, with 13 bases between. The CDR3 is 14 amino acids. The CDR3 is CASSPWDRDTEAFF. CDR3 DNA: TGTGCCAGCAGTCCCTGGGACCGGGACACTGAAGCTTTCTTT.

The chain combines TRBV6-1 with TRBJ2-7; TRBD1 agrees at 10 bases. Germline assignment: CDR1 MNHNS and CDR2 SASEGT. V lost 3 bases and J lost 4; bases outside the gene matches: 12. The CDR3 extends over 17 amino acids. The CDR3 region is CASSDRSEDRGPYEQYF. The CDR3 DNA follows: TGTGCCAGCAGTGACCGTTCGGAAGACAGGGGGCCTTACGAGCAGTACTTC.

This chain joins TRBV6-2 or TRBV6-3 and TRBJ2-1, with TRBD1 matching 10 bases. Germline V gene lookup returns CDR1 MNHEY and CDR2 SVGEGT. The CDR3 sequence is 18 residues long. J gave up 3 bases and V 0 bases, and 8 bases lay outside the gene matches. The chain's CDR3 is CASSYSPSDRGLYNEQFF. The CDR3 nucleotides are TGTGCCAGCAGTTACTCGCCGAGCGACAGGGGGCTCTACAATGAGCAGTTCTTC.